This T cell receptor beta chain was profiled in a study of shared clonotypes between healthy human individuals. The CDR3 consists of 11 residues. Looked up from germline, CDR1 is SNHLY and CDR2 is FYNNEI. V dropped 7 bases and J dropped 6 bases, with 10 bases sitting between them. Some clones are missing from TCRdb's copy, which holds only in-frame ones; the method was immunoSEQ multiplex PCR. The sample holds 190,000 or so clones; approximately 60% are singletons and the top ten take over 9.5%. Sequencing used memory CD4+ T cells sorted from blood. The subset was: CD45RA-negative fraction. The chain uses TRBV2 and TRBJ2-7; D is uncertain. This receptor was identified in a man under 40 in good health. The CDR3, as DNA: TGTGCCAGCACGACTGCACGCGAGCAGTACTTC. Encoded protein: CASTTAREQYF. The full variable domain, rest sourced from reference TRBV2 and TRBJ2-7, is EPEVTQTPSHQVTQMGQEVILRCVPISNHLYFYWYRQILGQKVEFLVSFYNNEISEKSEIFDDQFSVERPDGSNFTLKIRSTKLEDSAMYFCASTTAREQYFGPGTRLTVT.